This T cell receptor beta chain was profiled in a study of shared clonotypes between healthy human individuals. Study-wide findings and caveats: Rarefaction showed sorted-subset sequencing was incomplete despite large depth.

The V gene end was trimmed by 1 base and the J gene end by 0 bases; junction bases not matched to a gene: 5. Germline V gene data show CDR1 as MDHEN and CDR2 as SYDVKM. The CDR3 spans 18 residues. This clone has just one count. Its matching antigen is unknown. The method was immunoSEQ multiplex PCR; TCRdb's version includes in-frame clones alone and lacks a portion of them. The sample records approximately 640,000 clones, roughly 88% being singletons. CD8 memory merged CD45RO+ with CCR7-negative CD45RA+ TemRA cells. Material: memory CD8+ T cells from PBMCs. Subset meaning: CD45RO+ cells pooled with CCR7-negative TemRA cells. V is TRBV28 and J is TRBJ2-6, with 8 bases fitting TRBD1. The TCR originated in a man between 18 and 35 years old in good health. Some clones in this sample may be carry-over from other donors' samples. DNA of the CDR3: TGTGCCAGCAGTTTATTGAGACAGGGGATCTCTGGGGCCAACGTCCTGACTTTC. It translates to CASSLLRQGISGANVLTF.